This T cell receptor (beta chain) derives from a study of cytomegalovirus exposure and HLA in healthy donors. The wider study: In an early release, HLA-typed donors contributed approximately 80 million unique TCR sequences.

As for this clone: Its antigen is unknown.

PCR employed 60 Vbeta and 13 Jbeta primers. Measured with immunoSEQ multiplex PCR; TCRdb has only the in-frame clones, and not every one. Of 150,000 to 200,000 clones in the sample, about 70% were seen once. Overall study findings and caveats: As a later analysis revealed, most CMV-associated TCR beta chains appeared HLA-restricted. Immune exposure information comprised only CMV serostatus.

After removal of 2 bases from V and 7 bases from J, the junction contained 6 bases not matched to a gene. The CDR3 is 14 amino acids. Per the germline V gene, CDR1 is SGHAT and CDR2 is FQDESV (reference sequence). The sequenced material came from PBMCs. This chain connects TRBV11-1 to TRBJ1-2; 8 bases align to TRBD1. The TCR comes from a woman aged 18-29 years in good health and CMV-seropositive. The CDR3 reads CASSLSGQGGGYTF. The DNA for the CDR3 is TGTGCCAGCAGCTTATCAGGACAGGGAGGTGGCTACACCTTC.